The 18 T cell receptor beta chains in this list originate from one sample, sequenced in a study of cytomegalovirus exposure and HLA in healthy donors. 13 Jbeta primers and 60 Vbeta primers were used for the PCR. Produced via immunoSEQ multiplex PCR; TCRdb's table is partial and in-frame only. The sample contains approximately 140,000 clones, over 60% of which appear only once. The material sequenced was PBMCs. These receptors were taken from a male donor in good health and CMV-seropositive.

This rearrangement joins TRBV4-1 to TRBJ1-4; no clear D gene. The germline V gene encodes CDR1 MGHRA and CDR2 YSYEKL. The CDR3 totals 16 residues. V was shortened by 0 bases and J by 1 base, with 9 bases between the two germline ends. The CDR3, as DNA: TGCGCCAGCAGCCAAGATCATGAACAAACTAATGAAAAACTGTTTTTT. It encodes CASSQDHEQTNEKLFF.

The genes are TRBV27 and TRBJ1-5; D perhaps matches TRBD1 (5 bases). CDR1 MNHEY and CDR2 SMNVEV come from the germline V gene (reference sequence). This CDR3 contains 15 residues. Trimming left V 6 bases short and J 5 bases short, with 17 bases between. The CDR3 sequence is CASSQGLGFDQPQHF. In nucleotides, the CDR3 is TGTGCCAGCAGCCAGGGATTGGGGTTCGATCAGCCCCAGCATTTT.

The rearrangement joins TRBV11-2 to TRBJ1-4; perhaps TRBD1 as D (6 bases). Deletions cut 1 base from V and 4 bases from J, with 10 bases between. Germline assignment: CDR1 SGHAT and CDR2 FQNNGV. This CDR3 comprises 15 residues. This chain's CDR3 is CASSLGRGSNEKLFF. The CDR3 DNA follows: TGTGCCAGCAGCTTAGGAAGGGGGAGTAATGAAAAACTGTTTTTT.

This clone was picked up a small number of times. The V and J genes are TRBV19 and TRBJ2-5; possible D gene TRBD2, 6 bases. Per germline, CDR1 LNHDA and CDR2 SQIVND (reference sequence). Trimming cost V 8 bases and J 5 bases, with 15 bases left between them. The CDR3 contains 13 residues. The CDR3 sequence: CASSWREGETQYF. The CDR3 coding sequence is TGTGCCAGTTCCTGGAGGGAAGGCGAGACCCAGTACTTC.

For the CDR3, the DNA is TGTGCTAGTGGTTTGGAGGGGACAGCGAACACTGAAGCTTTCTTT. This encodes CASGLEGTANTEAFF. The chain employs TRBV12-5 and TRBJ1-1; 7 bases agree with TRBD1. The germline gives CDR1 LGHNT, CDR2 FRNRAP. This CDR3 comprises 15 residues. Trimming cost V 1 base and J 1 base; bases outside gene matches: 3.

The V gene is TRBV9, the J gene TRBJ2-2, with 8 bases fitting TRBD1. V shed 0 bases and J 0 bases; nucleotides not matched to a gene: 4. This CDR3 region has 17 residues. Germline V gene data show CDR1 as SGDLS and CDR2 as YYNGEE. The CDR3: CASSVEGQGSNTGELFF. DNA for the CDR3: TGTGCCAGCAGCGTAGAAGGACAGGGATCGAACACCGGGGAGCTGTTTTTT.

The chain joins TRBV5-6 to TRBJ1-1; possibly TRBD1 for D (6 bases). Germline V lookup: CDR1 SGHDT, CDR2 YYEEEE. V was shortened by 8 bases and J by 2 bases, with 13 bases between the two germline ends. CDR3 length equals 13 residues. The CDR3 DNA is TGTGCCAGTACCGGGACATTCAACACTGAAGCTTTCTTT. Translated, it gives CASTGTFNTEAFF.

The chain carries TRBV5-1 and TRBJ1-1; perhaps TRBD1 as D (6 bases). The CDR3 has 11 residues. The germline V gene encodes CDR1 SGHRS and CDR2 YFSETQ. The ends were cut back, 6 bases at V and 8 bases at J, with 11 bases in the middle. CDR3 in DNA: TGCGCCAGCACCCTGGACAGCGAAGCTTTCTTT. Amino acid sequence: CASTLDSEAFF.

The V call is TRBV5-4, the J call TRBJ2-5, with D possibly TRBD2 on 6 matching bases. The CDR3 is made up of 14 amino acids. Trimming pared 4 bases from V and 5 bases from J, leaving 15 bases between. Germline V CDR1 and CDR2: SGHNT, YYREEE (reference sequence). For the CDR3, the DNA is TGTGCCAGCAGCGTCACCGGGACTTTGGAGACCCAGTACTTC. Its translation is CASSVTGTLETQYF.

The chain combines TRBV28 with TRBJ2-1; 9 positions agree with TRBD2. Trimming cost V 7 bases and J 5 bases; bases outside gene matches: 9. The CDR3 totals 15 residues. Germline V gene lookup returns CDR1 MDHEN and CDR2 SYDVKM. The CDR3 DNA sequence: TGTGCCAGCACGAGGGTAGCGGGAGTTAACAATGAGCAGTTCTTC. It codes for CASTRVAGVNNEQFF.

This rearrangement joins TRBV10-3 to TRBJ2-7, with TRBD1 matching 11 bases. CDR3 length: 14 amino acids. V was clipped by 4 bases and J by 4 bases; unmatched bases: 3. CDR1 is ENHRY and CDR2 is SYGVKD in the germline V gene. CDR3 sequence (DNA): TGTGCCATCAGTGCCGGGACAGGGGGTTACGAGCAGTACTTC. Amino acid sequence: CAISAGTGGYEQYF.

In the case of this clone: This same CDR3 is encoded by further DNA sequences in the sample. J is TRBJ1-3 and V is TRBV7-9; D remains ambiguous. Per the germline V gene, CDR1 is SEHNR and CDR2 is FQNEAQ (reference sequence). CDR3 length equals 15 residues. V lost 1 base and J lost 0, with 7 bases in between. The CDR3 nucleotides read TGTGCCAGCAGCTTAGGAGGGAGCTCTGGAAACACCATATATTTT. This sequence encodes CASSLGGSSGNTIYF.

The rearrangement links TRBV11-2 to TRBJ1-6; a possible D gene is TRBD1 (6 bases). Germline CDR1 is SGHAT and CDR2 is FQNNGV. V was cut by 5 bases and J by 6 bases, with 17 bases left in between. This CDR3 is built from 16 residues. DNA for the CDR3: TGTGCCAGCAGCGCCCCGTCAGGACAGTCTAATTCACCCCTCCACTTT. Translation: CASSAPSGQSNSPLHF.

This chain uses TRBV9 with TRBJ2-5, with 7 bases fitting TRBD2. Germline V CDR1 and CDR2: SGDLS, YYNGEE. The V and J ends lost 4 bases and 1 base, in that order; junction bases with no gene match: 4. The CDR3 is 14 amino acids. The CDR3 protein is CASSPLAFQETQYF. The DNA for the CDR3 is TGTGCCAGCAGCCCACTAGCGTTCCAAGAGACCCAGTACTTC.

The sample holds a few counts of this clone. J is TRBJ1-4 and V is TRBV7-9, with D tentatively TRBD1 (6 bases). The CDR3 has 16 residues. Looked up from germline, CDR1 is SEHNR and CDR2 is FQNEAQ (reference sequence). V was shortened by 5 bases and J by 4 bases, with 17 bases between the two germline ends. In DNA, the CDR3 is TGTGCCAGCAGCCGGGGTTCCTCCAGGGGTAATGAAAAACTGTTTTTT. It encodes CASSRGSSRGNEKLFF. The entire variable domain, with the rest obtained from reference TRBV7-9 and TRBJ1-4, is as follows: DTGVSQNPRHKITKRGQNVTFRCDPISEHNRLYWYRQTLGQGPEFLTYFQNEAQLEKSRLLSDRFSAERPKGSFSTLEIQRTEQGDSAMYLCASSRGSSRGNEKLFFGSGTQLSVL.

The chain combines TRBV19 with TRBJ2-7; 14 nucleotides align to TRBD2. Germline V gene data show CDR1 as LNHDA and CDR2 as SQIVND (reference sequence). The CDR3 contains 15 residues. V shed 9 bases, J shed 5 bases, and the junction held 9 bases outside the gene matches. In DNA form, the CDR3 reads TGTGCCAGCAGGACTAGCGGGAGGAGTGGCCACGAGCAGTACTTC. Its translation: CASRTSGRSGHEQYF.

V and J are TRBV4-2 and TRBJ2-7; 10 bases match TRBD1. CDR3 length equals 17 residues. Germline loops: CDR1 LGHNA, CDR2 YNFKEQ. The ends lost 4 bases at V and 2 bases at J; junction bases unmatched: 11. The CDR3 loop is CASSLHPGQGTPYEQYF. In DNA, the CDR3 is TGTGCCAGCAGCCTACATCCGGGACAGGGGACCCCCTACGAGCAGTACTTC.

The chain links TRBV28 to TRBJ2-4; 9 bases line up with TRBD2. The CDR3 length is 17 residues. V was pared by 5 bases and J by 7 bases, with 15 bases of the junction left unmatched. Germline V CDR1 and CDR2: MDHEN, SYDVKM. CDR3 bases: TGTGCCAGCAGTGCCGCGGGGAGCGGGAGGCTGGTGAACATTCAGTACTTC. Its translation: CASSAAGSGRLVNIQYF.